This paragraph covers one TCR beta chain sequence. CDR3 size: 16 residues. From germline, CDR1 is KGHSH and CDR2 LQKENI. Between the trimmed V and J ends, which lost 0 bases and 8 bases, there was a span of 19 bases. The data belong to a study of blood T cell repertoires in COVID-19. Study overall: COVID-19 samples, acute and convalescent, were from the United States, Italy and Spain. Sample material is recorded as cDNA or gDNA derived from T cells, B-cell-depleted T cells, or PBMCs.

Original processing notes: The authors estimated nucleated cell counts from reference gene primer amplification. Sequencing used immunoSEQ multiplex PCR; TCRdb keeps in-frame clones, though not all of them. The DNA was the basis for D and trimming; V, J and clone size are from that table. This table has 150,000 to 250,000 clones, about 76% appearing once. This receptor was identified in a woman in her thirties or forties with COVID-19, enrolled during active disease. The sample comprised peripheral blood. J is TRBJ1-2 and V is TRBV18; a possible D gene is TRBD1 (6 bases). The CDR3 DNA is TGTGCCAGCTCACCACCAACCTCCAGGGGAAGTGGCGGCTACACCTTC. Translated, it gives CASSPPTSRGSGGYTF. Drawing the rest from reference TRBV18 and TRBJ1-2, the complete variable domain is NAGVMQNPRHLVRRRGQEARLRCSPMKGHSHVYWYRQLPEEGLKFMVYLQKENIIDESGMPKERFSAEFPKEGPSILRIQQVVRGDSAAYFCASSPPTSRGSGGYTFGSGTRLTVV.